A single sample is the source of the 21 T cell receptor beta chains below, sequenced in a study of shared clonotypes between healthy human individuals. Libraries were prepared by immunoSEQ multiplex PCR; TCRdb keeps only in-frame clonotypes and omits some of them. The sample holds some 2 million clones; just under 95% are singletons and the top ten take under 1.5%. Naive CD8 cells lacked CD45RO, underwent positive selection for CCR7 and left out terminally differentiated effector memory CD45RA+ cells. Sequenced input: naive CD8+ T cells sorted from blood. The receptors derive from a man younger than 30 in good health.

The rearrangement uses TRBV5-1 and TRBJ2-7; 7 bases line up with TRBD2. Germline-derived CDR1 and CDR2 are SGHRS and YFSETQ. J gave up 2 bases and V 3 bases, and 5 bases lay outside the gene matches. This CDR3 has 14 residues. The CDR3: CASSSFGLAYEQYF. CDR3 sequence (DNA): TGCGCCAGCAGCTCCTTTGGACTAGCCTACGAGCAGTACTTC.

This chain links TRBV19 with TRBJ2-6; possibly TRBD2 for D (5 bases). V lost 3 bases and J 0 bases, leaving 15 bases between the germline ends. In germline, CDR1 is LNHDA, CDR2 SQIVND (reference sequence). The CDR3 is 18 amino acids. CDR3 residues: CASSMLRWESSGANVLTF. CDR3 DNA sequence: TGTGCCAGTAGTATGTTGAGGTGGGAGAGCTCTGGGGCCAACGTCCTGACTTTC.

The chain employs TRBV7-9 and TRBJ2-7; D is perhaps TRBD1 (5 bases). Germline CDR1 is SEHNR and CDR2 is FQNEAQ (reference sequence). V was clipped by 6 bases and J by 3 bases, with 15 bases between them. The CDR3 contains 14 residues. DNA of the CDR3: TGTGCCAGCAGTTTGGGGCTCAAATTCTACGAGCAGTACTTC. Translation gives CASSLGLKFYEQYF.

This chain connects TRBV4-2 to TRBJ2-7; tentatively, D is TRBD1 or TRBD2 (5 bases each). From germline, CDR1 is LGHNA and CDR2 YNFKEQ. With 4 bases removed from V and 5 bases from J, the gap between germline ends came to 18 bases. The CDR3 totals 15 residues. The CDR3 coding sequence is TGTGCCAGCAGCCTTCGGTTGGATGGGGGAGACGAGCAGTACTTC. Its translation is CASSLRLDGGDEQYF.

The V gene is TRBV5-4, the J gene TRBJ1-2; D call uncertain. Looked up from germline, CDR1 is SGHNT and CDR2 is YYREEE (reference sequence). The ends were cut back, 0 bases at V and 4 bases at J, with 13 bases in the middle. This CDR3 spans 15 amino acids. DNA of the CDR3: TGTGCCAGCAGCTTGGAGGGAAACAACGCCTATGGCTACACCTTC. Residues: CASSLEGNNAYGYTF.

The chain combines TRBV9 with TRBJ2-1; 8 bases fit TRBD1. The CDR3 is made up of 15 amino acids. Per the germline V gene, CDR1 is SGDLS and CDR2 is YYNGEE. Trimming took 4 bases from V and 6 from J; bases not matched to a gene: 9. This CDR3 is CASSPWTGNSNEQFF. The CDR3 DNA reads as TGTGCCAGCAGCCCTTGGACAGGGAACAGCAATGAGCAGTTCTTC.

This chain joins TRBV4-1 and TRBJ1-1; tentative D call: TRBD1 (5 bases). Germline V gene data show CDR1 as MGHRA and CDR2 as YSYEKL. The CDR3 length is 13 residues. Trimming took off 5 bases at V and 3 bases at J, with 10 bases between the two ends. The CDR3 DNA reads as TGCGCCAGCAGCTCGACAGATTACACTGAAGCTTTCTTT. As protein: CASSSTDYTEAFF.

The rearrangement joins TRBV6-5 to TRBJ1-1; 9 nucleotides match TRBD1. The CDR3 runs to 14 residues. CDR1 and CDR2 from the germline V gene are MNHEY and SVGAGI. V was clipped by 6 bases and J by 4 bases; unmatched bases: 6. The CDR3 coding sequence is TGTGCCAGCAGCTCCGGGACAGGGTTCACTGAAGCTTTCTTT. Protein product: CASSSGTGFTEAFF.

V and J are TRBV10-1 and TRBJ2-7; TRBD2 agrees at 9 bases. The J segment lost 2 bases and the V segment lost 2 bases, leaving 4 bases of the junction unmatched. Germline CDR1 and CDR2: WNHNN and SYGVQD (reference sequence). The CDR3 runs to 15 residues. CDR3 residues: CASSEASGVAYEQYF. CDR3 nucleotides: TGCGCCAGCAGTGAGGCTAGCGGGGTGGCCTACGAGCAGTACTTC.

The CDR3 coding sequence is TGTGCCACCAGCACCGGGACAGGACATAGCAATCAGCCCCAGCATTTT. Amino acid sequence: CATSTGTGHSNQPQHF. The gene calls are TRBV15 and TRBJ1-5, with 8 bases matching TRBD1. This CDR3 has 16 amino acids. The germline V gene encodes CDR1 LNHNV and CDR2 YYDKDF (reference sequence). J lost 0 bases, V lost 4 bases, and 5 bases had no gene match.

The CDR3 DNA is TGCGCCAGCAGCCAACGACAGGGGATCTACGAGCAGTACTTC. Its protein product is CASSQRQGIYEQYF. The chain uses TRBV4-1 and TRBJ2-7; 8 nucleotides line up with TRBD1. V shed 2 bases and J 3 bases; nucleotides not matched to a gene: 3. The CDR3 length is 14 residues. Germline CDR1 is MGHRA and CDR2 is YSYEKL.

The chain has TRBV11-2 and TRBJ2-7; maybe TRBD1 (6 bases). Germline CDR1 and CDR2: SGHAT and FQNNGV. The CDR3 covers 17 residues. The V end lost 0 bases, the J end lost 1 base, and 16 bases lay between the germline ends. As DNA, the CDR3 is TGTGCCAGCAGCTTAGACCTTACCGGGACACTTTCCTACGAGCAGTACTTC. This gives the protein CASSLDLTGTLSYEQYF. Looking up the rest from reference TRBV11-2 and TRBJ2-7 gives the full variable domain: EAGVAQSPRYKIIEKRQSVAFWCNPISGHATLYWYQQILGQGPKLLIQFQNNGVVDDSQLPKDRFSAERLKGVDSTLKIQPAKLEDSAVYLCASSLDLTGTLSYEQYFGPGTRLTVT.

This clone appeared once. This chain joins TRBV6-5 and TRBJ1-1; D is unresolved. The CDR3 consists of 13 residues. V was clipped by 6 bases and J by 3 bases, with 11 bases between them. Looked up from germline, CDR1 is MNHEY and CDR2 is SVGAGI. CDR3 sequence reads: CASRAPGYTEAFF. CDR3 bases: TGTGCCAGCAGAGCGCCGGGATACACTGAAGCTTTCTTT.

J is TRBJ1-1 and V is TRBV19; 7 bases are shared with TRBD1. The CDR3 contains 13 residues. The germline V gene encodes CDR1 LNHDA and CDR2 SQIVND (reference sequence). The J segment lost 4 bases and the V segment lost 4 bases, leaving 3 bases of the junction unmatched. The chain's CDR3 is CASSKAGGTEAFF. The DNA of the CDR3 is TGTGCCAGTAGTAAAGCAGGGGGCACTGAAGCTTTCTTT.

V and J are TRBV9 and TRBJ2-3, with 11 bases identical to TRBD2. V lost 0 bases to trimming and J lost 6 bases; unmatched junction nucleotides: 9. Germline V CDR1 and CDR2: SGDLS, YYNGEE. There are 17 residues in the CDR3. CDR3 region: CASSVEVAGGPTDTQYF. The DNA of the CDR3 is TGTGCCAGCAGCGTAGAGGTAGCGGGAGGGCCCACCGATACGCAGTATTTT.

J is TRBJ1-5 and V is TRBV4-1; D is uncertain. Looked up from germline, CDR1 is MGHRA and CDR2 is YSYEKL. This CDR3 has 14 residues. Trimming removed 2 bases at V and 0 bases at J, with 5 bases between. CDR3 in amino acids: CASSQHLSNQPQHF. Written as DNA, the CDR3 is TGCGCCAGCAGCCAACACCTTAGCAATCAGCCCCAGCATTTT.

The J gene is TRBJ1-1, the V gene TRBV11-3, with D uncertain. CDR3 length equals 13 residues. Trimming cost V 5 bases and J 0 bases, with 7 bases left between them. Germline CDR1 reads SGHNT; CDR2 reads YENEEA. CDR3 region: CASSKTLNTEAFF. Here the CDR3 DNA reads TGTGCCAGCAGCAAAACACTGAACACTGAAGCTTTCTTT. Filled out from reference TRBV11-3 and TRBJ1-1, the complete variable domain reads EAGVVQSPRYKIIEKKQPVAFWCNPISGHNTLYWYLQNLGQGPELLIRYENEEAVDDSQLPKDRFSAERLKGVDSTLKIQPAELGDSAVYLCASSKTLNTEAFFGQGTRLTVV.

This clone was recorded a few times. At the DNA level, this CDR3 is encoded by other sequences in the same sample as well. V is TRBV13 and J is TRBJ1-2, with D tentatively TRBD1 (5 bases). The germline V gene has CDR1 PRHDT and CDR2 FYEKMQ (reference sequence). The V end lost 0 bases, the J end lost 2 bases, and 7 bases lay between the germline ends. The length of the CDR3 is 14 residues. The CDR3 DNA reads TGTGCCAGCAGCTTAGGCCAGGGAAACTATGGCTACACCTTC. It is translated as CASSLGQGNYGYTF. The full variable domain, in which reference TRBV13 and TRBJ1-2 provide the parts outside the CDR3, is AAGVIQSPRHLIKEKRETATLKCYPIPRHDTVYWYQQGPGQDPQFLISFYEKMQSDKGSIPDRFSAQQFSDYHSELNMSSLELGDSALYFCASSLGQGNYGYTFGSGTRLTVV.

This sequence joins TRBV10-3 and TRBJ2-7; D might be TRBD2 (6 bases). Deletions cut 6 bases from V and 6 bases from J, with 15 bases between. The CDR3 length is 13 residues. CDR1 and CDR2 (germline): ENHRY, SYGVKD. Written as DNA, the CDR3 is TGTGCCATCAGCGATGTGCGGGACTTCGAGCAGTACTTC. Protein sequence: CAISDVRDFEQYF.

The chain has TRBV5-6 and TRBJ2-7, with 7 bases that match TRBD1. There are 13 residues in the CDR3. The trim removed 5 bases at V and 2 bases at J, leaving 4 bases unmatched. Germline V gives CDR1 SGHDT, CDR2 YYEEEE. CDR3 sequence reads: CASSSQGAYEQYF. The CDR3 DNA is TGTGCCAGCAGTTCCCAGGGGGCCTACGAGCAGTACTTC.

The gene calls are TRBV7-3 and TRBJ2-7; 8 nucleotides line up with TRBD2. Trimming took 5 bases from V and 2 from J; bases not matched to a gene: 5. This CDR3 has 14 residues. The germline V gene has CDR1 SGHTA and CDR2 FQGTGA. The CDR3 loop is CASSPREGAYEQYF. Written as DNA, the CDR3 is TGTGCCAGCAGCCCCCGGGAGGGGGCCTACGAGCAGTACTTC.